These 20 T cell receptor beta chains share one sample of origin, sequenced in a study of control samples from healthy donors and cancer patients. TCRdb's copy holds only in-frame clones and misses some; the assay was immunoSEQ multiplex PCR. The repertoire holds approximately 150,000 clones, with approximately 91% as singletons. Sequences were obtained from blood. These receptors were collected from a man aged 30 to 39 in good health.

The V call is TRBV7-3, the J call TRBJ1-5; TRBD1 agrees at 9 bases. Trimming took 1 base from V and 3 from J; bases not matched to a gene: 4. Per the germline V gene, CDR1 is SGHTA and CDR2 is FQGTGA. The CDR3 runs 16 residues. CDR3 protein: CASSLMTGGLNQPQHF. CDR3 DNA: TGTGCCAGCAGCTTAATGACAGGGGGACTCAATCAGCCCCAGCATTTT.

This clone was recorded only once. This chain connects TRBV25-1 to TRBJ2-3, with D tentatively TRBD1 (6 bases). The ends were cut back, 4 bases at V and 1 base at J, with 9 bases in the middle. The CDR3 runs to 14 residues. Per the germline V gene, CDR1 is MGHDK and CDR2 is SYGVNS. The CDR3 coding sequence is TGTGCCAGCAGTGTGGCAGGGGGCACAGATACGCAGTATTTT. This gives the protein CASSVAGGTDTQYF.

The chain uses TRBV4-2 and TRBJ1-3; no clear D. Trimming cost V 3 bases and J 2 bases, with 14 bases left between them. Germline V lookup: CDR1 LGHNA, CDR2 YNFKEQ. The CDR3 sequence is 16 residues long. The chain's CDR3 is CASSHGRLVTGNTIYF. The DNA for the CDR3 is TGTGCCAGCAGCCATGGGCGGCTGGTGACTGGAAACACCATATATTTT.

The rearrangement uses TRBV25-1 and TRBJ1-1; D gene ambiguous. The CDR3 is 14 residues long. CDR1 and CDR2 from the germline V gene are MGHDK and SYGVNS. Trimming pared 3 bases from V and 4 bases from J, leaving 12 bases between. CDR3 sequence reads: CASSEGRASTEAFF. The CDR3 bases are TGTGCCAGCAGTGAGGGTAGGGCGAGCACTGAAGCTTTCTTT.

This clone was seen once. The chain combines TRBV29-1 with TRBJ2-3; TRBD2 aligns across 12 bases. Germline CDR1 reads SQVTM; CDR2 reads ANQGSEA. CDR3 length equals 14 residues. Unmatched junction bases numbered 1, after V lost 5 bases and J lost 1 base. Written as DNA, the CDR3 is TGCAGCGTTCGGACTAGCGGGGGCACAGATACGCAGTATTTT. Translated: CSVRTSGGTDTQYF.

The chain recombines TRBV19 with TRBJ1-1; 10 positions agree with TRBD1. The trim removed 7 bases at V and 1 base at J, leaving 6 bases unmatched. This CDR3 is built from 15 residues. Per the germline V gene, CDR1 is LNHDA and CDR2 is SQIVND (reference sequence). CDR3 in amino acids: CASIVTGGANTEAFF. The CDR3 DNA reads TGTGCCAGTATCGTGACAGGGGGCGCGAACACTGAAGCTTTCTTT.

The chain combines TRBV12-5 with TRBJ2-1, with D unresolved. CDR3 length: 15 amino acids. V was clipped by 2 bases and J by 0 bases, with 8 bases between them. Germline CDR1 reads LGHNT; CDR2 reads FRNRAP. The CDR3 nucleotides read TGTGCTAGTGGTTTGACCGAGAGCTCCTACAATGAGCAGTTCTTC. Translation gives CASGLTESSYNEQFF.

This chain uses TRBV9 with TRBJ2-7, with TRBD1 matching 7 bases. Germline V lookup: CDR1 SGDLS, CDR2 YYNGEE. J gave up 3 bases and V 4 bases, and 7 bases lay outside the gene matches. This CDR3 contains 14 residues. The CDR3 DNA is TGTGCCAGCAGCCCGCCGGGACAGAACTACGAGCAGTACTTC. Translated, it gives CASSPPGQNYEQYF. Together with reference TRBV9 and TRBJ2-7, the CDR3 gives the full variable domain: DSGVTQTPKHLITATGQRVTLRCSPRSGDLSVYWYQQSLDQGLQFLIQYYNGEERAKGNILERFSAQQFPDLHSELNLSSLELGDSALYFCASSPPGQNYEQYFGPGTRLTVT.

The chain joins TRBV21-1 to TRBJ1-5. TRBV21-1 is a pseudogene. The CDR3 spans 15 residues. CDR3 protein: CASSKRPRCNQPQHF. Written as DNA, the CDR3 is TGTGCCAGCAGCAAAAGGCCACGTTGCAATCAGCCCCAGCATTTT.

The V and J genes are TRBV30 and TRBJ2-4, with 12 positions matching TRBD2. V lost 1 base, J lost 3 bases, and 4 bases stayed unmatched. CDR3 length: 16 amino acids. Germline CDR1 reads GTSNPN; CDR2 reads SVGIG (reference sequence). The CDR3 DNA reads TGTGCCTGGAGTGAACCGACTAGCGGGGGCAAAAACATTCAGTACTTC. Amino acids: CAWSEPTSGGKNIQYF.

This clone was found once. The chain recombines TRBV7-7 with TRBJ2-2; TRBD2 agrees at 15 bases. V lost 5 bases to trimming and J lost 7 bases; unmatched junction nucleotides: 5. Looked up from germline, CDR1 is SSHAT and CDR2 is FNYEAQ (reference sequence). The CDR3 totals 16 residues. CDR3 coding DNA: TGTGCCAGCAGCCTGGGACTAGCGGGGGGTAACGGGGAGCTGTTTTTT. It translates to CASSLGLAGGNGELFF. The full variable domain, its missing parts supplied by reference TRBV7-7 and TRBJ2-2, is GAGVSQSPRYKVTKRGQDVTLRCDPISSHATLYWYQQALGQGPEFLTYFNYEAQPDKSGLPSDRFSAERPEGSISTLTIQRTEQRDSAMYRCASSLGLAGGNGELFFGEGSRLTVL.

A single count supports this clone. The chain employs TRBV19 and TRBJ1-3; D gene ambiguous. CDR3 length equals 14 residues. Trimming pared 4 bases from V and 0 bases from J, leaving 7 bases between. Germline lookup yields CDR1 LNHDA and CDR2 SQIVND (reference sequence). For the CDR3, the DNA is TGTGCCAGTAGTACGGGGAGCTCTGGAAACACCATATATTTT. Its translation: CASSTGSSGNTIYF.

This chain's CDR3 is CASSWQGDTEAFF. DNA of the CDR3: TGTGCCAGCAGTTGGCAGGGAGACACTGAAGCTTTCTTT. J is TRBJ1-1 and V is TRBV6-5; a weak D match, TRBD1 (5 bases). The CDR3 is made up of 13 amino acids. V lost 4 bases to trimming and J lost 3 bases, with 9 bases between them. CDR1 MNHEY and CDR2 SVGAGI come from the germline V gene.

Regarding this clone: This sample includes further DNA sequences coding for the same CDR3. The chain has TRBV18 and TRBJ1-2, with unresolved D. CDR3 length: 13 residues. V was pared by 1 base and J by 5 bases, with 8 bases between. Germline CDR1 KGHSH, CDR2 LQKENI. Written as DNA, the CDR3 is TGTGCCAGCTCACCACGGAGGGATTATGGCTACACCTTC. This sequence encodes CASSPRRDYGYTF.

The rearrangement links TRBV2 to TRBJ2-2; 8 nucleotides match TRBD1. The trim removed 5 bases at V and 5 bases at J, leaving 7 bases unmatched. This CDR3 has 15 residues. Germline V gives CDR1 SNHLY, CDR2 FYNNEI. In DNA, the CDR3 is TGTGCCAGCAGTCTCGGACAGGGCTGGACCGGGGAGCTGTTTTTT. Translating gives CASSLGQGWTGELFF.

Written as DNA, the CDR3 is TGTGCCAGCAGCGTAGCAACTGCCGGGGAGCTGTTTTTT. It is translated as CASSVATAGELFF. The V and J genes are TRBV9 and TRBJ2-2; D remains unclear. Per the germline V gene, CDR1 is SGDLS and CDR2 is YYNGEE. Trimming stripped 0 bases from V and 6 bases from J, with 6 bases between. The CDR3 is 13 amino acids.

The rearrangement links TRBV3-1 (or the pseudogene TRBV3-2) to TRBJ2-3; TRBD2 aligns across 11 bases. The CDR3 is made up of 15 amino acids. V dropped 1 base and J dropped 8; count of bases not matched to a gene: 5. Germline V gene sequence: CDR1 LGHDT, CDR2 YNNKEL (reference sequence). CDR3 region: CASSQAPGTSGTQYF. The CDR3 DNA reads TGTGCCAGCAGCCAAGCACCGGGGACTAGCGGTACGCAGTATTTT.

The V and J genes are TRBV18 and TRBJ2-6; D unresolved. The CDR3 is 18 residues long. The germline V and J ends were trimmed by 1 base and 1 base, with 14 bases remaining between them. Germline V gene data show CDR1 as KGHSH and CDR2 as LQKENI. In nucleotides, the CDR3 is TGTGCCAGCTCACCACTATCTATGTCAGGATCTGGGGCCAACGTCCTGACTTTC. This gives the protein CASSPLSMSGSGANVLTF.

The chain employs TRBV18 and TRBJ2-1; 9 bases match TRBD2. Per the germline V gene, CDR1 is KGHSH and CDR2 is LQKENI. V lost 1 base, J lost 9 bases, and 4 bases stayed unmatched. CDR3 length: 14 amino acids. In nucleotides, the CDR3 is TGTGCCAGCTCACCACTAGCGGGGGAGGGTGAGCAGTTCTTC. This translates into CASSPLAGEGEQFF.

The CDR3 DNA reads TGTGCCAGCAGCCAAGATTGGGCCACAGATACGCAGTATTTT. This sequence encodes CASSQDWATDTQYF. The rearrangement joins TRBV14 to TRBJ2-3; no definite D call. Germline CDR1 is SGHDN and CDR2 is FVKESK. V lost 0 bases and J lost 2, with 6 bases in between. The CDR3 is made up of 14 amino acids.